This is a list of T cell receptor beta chains from one sample in a study of cytomegalovirus exposure and HLA in healthy donors. The data were produced by immunoSEQ multiplex PCR, yet TCRdb's version contains in-frame clones alone and is incomplete. The sample lists over 200,000 clones; roughly 90% were seen once. The specimen sequenced was PBMCs. The receptors were gathered from a woman in her late teens or twenties in good health and CMV-seronegative. Each CDR3 is given with its conserved first and last residue. The D gene is left open where the match is weak. Expanded clones get a size class; other rows say once, few or many, or leave the size out.

V	size	D	J	CDR3	DNA
TRBV9	-	TRBD2	TRBJ2-5	CASSVGSGTSGAWETQYF	TGTGCCAGCAGCGTAGGATCCGGGACTAGCGGGGCTTGGGAGACCCAGTACTTC
TRBV5-4	-	-	TRBJ1-5	CASSPGPASNQPQHF	TGTGCCAGCAGCCCTGGGCCTGCTAGCAATCAGCCCCAGCATTTT
TRBV10-2	-	-	TRBJ2-7	CASSGQRAYEQYF	TGCGCCAGCAGTGGACAGCGGGCCTACGAGCAGTACTTC
TRBV7-9	few	-	TRBJ2-3	CASSLVAGASTDTQYF	TGTGCCAGCAGCTTAGTTGCAGGGGCAAGCACAGATACGCAGTATTTT
TRBV15	-	-	TRBJ1-5	CATSREPGDGNQPQHF	TGTGCCACCAGCAGGGAGCCCGGGGATGGCAATCAGCCCCAGCATTTT
TRBV9	-	TRBD1	TRBJ1-2	CASSDRMGQIYGYTF	TGTGCCAGCAGCGATAGAATGGGACAGATCTATGGCTACACCTTC
TRBV4-3	-	TRBD2	TRBJ2-3	CASSHPGLAGGRDTQYF	TGCGCCAGCAGCCATCCGGGACTAGCGGGGGGGCGGGATACGCAGTATTTT
TRBV6-6	-	-	TRBJ1-2	CASSLGAGNYGYTF	TGTGCCAGCAGTTTGGGGGCAGGTAACTATGGCTACACCTTC
TRBV7-8	-	TRBD2	TRBJ2-1	CASSATGELAVYNEQFF	TGTGCCAGCAGCGCAACCGGGGAGCTAGCGGTTTACAATGAGCAGTTCTTC
TRBV5-1	-	TRBD1	TRBJ1-4	CASSLEGQLNEKLFF	TGCGCCAGCAGCTTGGAGGGACAGCTTAATGAAAAACTGTTTTTT
TRBV5-6	-	TRBD1	TRBJ2-2	CASSWGTGGLTGELFF	TGTGCCAGCAGCTGGGGGACAGGGGGACTCACCGGGGAGCTGTTTTTT
TRBV9	-	TRBD2	TRBJ2-7	CASSEAPGSGGYEQYF	TGTGCCAGCAGCGAGGCCCCGGGGAGCGGGGGCTACGAGCAGTACTTC
TRBV14	-	TRBD1	TRBJ2-3	CASSPTGAYTDTQYF	TGTGCCAGCAGCCCGACAGGGGCGTACACAGATACGCAGTATTTT
TRBV9	-	-	TRBJ1-1	CASSVLPEGVAEAFF	TGTGCCAGCAGCGTACTCCCAGAGGGGGTCGCTGAAGCTTTCTTT
TRBV9	-	TRBD1	TRBJ1-4	CASSFGTGGNEKLFF	TGTGCCAGCAGCTTTGGGACAGGAGGTAATGAAAAACTGTTTTTT
TRBV9	-	TRBD1	TRBJ1-2	CASSVSGGGSGYTF	TGTGCCAGCAGCGTATCAGGGGGCGGGTCTGGCTACACCTTC
TRBV6-5	-	-	TRBJ1-2	CASSPTLGANYGYTF	TGTGCCAGCAGTCCAACGTTGGGGGCCAACTATGGCTACACCTTC
TRBV25-1	-	TRBD2	TRBJ2-7	CASRGGPGLASSYEQYF	TGTGCCAGCAGGGGGGGCCCGGGACTAGCGAGCTCCTACGAGCAGTACTTC
TRBV11-2	-	-	TRBJ2-1	CASAELDYYNEQFF	TGTGCCAGCGCGGAGTTAGACTACTACAATGAGCAGTTCTTC
TRBV30	once	TRBD2	TRBJ2-1	CAWTRAGLAGRFEQFF	TGTGCCTGGACTAGGGCGGGGCTAGCGGGAAGGTTCGAGCAGTTCTTC
TRBV4-3	-	-	TRBJ1-5	CASSQNTGSNQPQHF	TGCGCCAGCAGCCAAAACACAGGTAGCAATCAGCCCCAGCATTTT
TRBV5-5	-	-	TRBJ1-3	CASSFTGAGNTIYF	TGTGCCAGCAGCTTCACGGGGGCTGGAAACACCATATATTTT
TRBV4-3	-	-	TRBJ2-7	CASSQDPIRDTYSYEQYF	TGCGCCAGCAGCCAAGACCCCATCCGGGACACGTACTCCTACGAGCAGTACTTC
TRBV5-4	-	TRBD1	TRBJ1-1	CASSLGGQELNTEAFF	TGTGCCAGCAGCTTGGGGGGACAGGAGCTGAACACTGAAGCTTTCTTT
TRBV6-5	-	-	TRBJ2-1	CASTLRRGREQFF	TGTGCCAGCACCCTACGGAGGGGGCGTGAGCAGTTCTTC
TRBV5-6	-	-	TRBJ1-1	CASSAGVLGGIEAFF	TGTGCCAGCAGCGCGGGGGTTCTCGGAGGGATAGAAGCTTTCTTT
TRBV10-2	-	-	TRBJ2-2	CASSVGGSGTGELFF	TGCGCCAGCAGTGTAGGAGGGAGCGGCACCGGGGAGCTGTTTTTT
TRBV27	-	-	TRBJ2-6	CASSLTAPGAGANVLTF	TGTGCCAGCAGTTTGACTGCACCGGGAGCCGGGGCCAACGTCCTGACTTTC
TRBV5-1	-	-	TRBJ2-1	CASTRGAGSYNEQFF	TGCGCCAGCACCCGGGGGGCAGGCTCCTACAATGAGCAGTTCTTC
TRBV15	-	-	TRBJ1-2	CATSTNIGGYTF	TGTGCCACCAGCACCAATATCGGTGGCTACACCTTC
TRBV7-2	few	TRBD1	TRBJ2-7	CASSADRDRTYEQYF	TGTGCCAGCAGCGCCGACAGGGACCGCACCTACGAGCAGTACTTC
TRBV4-3	-	-	TRBJ2-1	CASSQNSPSPYNEQFF	TGCGCCAGCAGCCAAAACAGCCCAAGCCCCTACAATGAGCAGTTCTTC
TRBV6-5	-	-	TRBJ2-3	CASGTLDTQYF	TGTGCCAGCGGCACCCTAGATACGCAGTATTTT
TRBV9	-	-	TRBJ1-2	CASSVEQSFEYGYTF	TGTGCCAGCAGCGTAGAACAGTCCTTCGAATATGGCTACACCTTC
TRBV6-6	-	-	TRBJ1-1	CASSYPHPNTEAFF	TGTGCCAGCAGTTATCCACACCCGAACACTGAAGCTTTCTTT
TRBV23-1	-	-	TRBJ2-3	CASSQSRQNTDTQYF	TGCGCCAGCAGTCAATCGAGACAAAACACAGATACGCAGTATTTT
TRBV7-2	-	-	TRBJ2-2	CASSLEHRVAGELFF	TGTGCCAGCAGCTTAGAACACAGGGTGGCCGGGGAGCTGTTTTTT
TRBV5-1	-	TRBD2	TRBJ2-3	CASSNSGGSTDTQYF	TGCGCCAGCAGCAATAGCGGGGGTAGCACAGATACGCAGTATTTT
TRBV11-3	-	TRBD2	TRBJ2-7	CASSLGAGGPYEQYF	TGTGCCAGCAGCTTGGGAGCGGGAGGCCCCTACGAGCAGTACTTC
TRBV28	-	TRBD1	TRBJ2-7	CASSFQGAYEQYF	TGTGCCAGCAGTTTTCAGGGGGCGTACGAGCAGTACTTC
TRBV6-1	-	TRBD2	TRBJ2-5	CASSEGRLAGGRFETQYF	TGTGCCAGCAGTGAAGGGAGACTAGCGGGGGGCAGGTTTGAGACCCAGTACTTC
TRBV6-5	once	-	TRBJ1-2	CASRVRGGEGYTF	TGTGCCAGCAGAGTCCGAGGGGGGGAAGGCTACACCTTC
TRBV21-1	-	-	TRBJ2-4	CASSPKPDRGGNIQYF	TGTGCCAGCAGCCCCAAACCGGACAGGGGGGGGAACATTCAGTACTTC